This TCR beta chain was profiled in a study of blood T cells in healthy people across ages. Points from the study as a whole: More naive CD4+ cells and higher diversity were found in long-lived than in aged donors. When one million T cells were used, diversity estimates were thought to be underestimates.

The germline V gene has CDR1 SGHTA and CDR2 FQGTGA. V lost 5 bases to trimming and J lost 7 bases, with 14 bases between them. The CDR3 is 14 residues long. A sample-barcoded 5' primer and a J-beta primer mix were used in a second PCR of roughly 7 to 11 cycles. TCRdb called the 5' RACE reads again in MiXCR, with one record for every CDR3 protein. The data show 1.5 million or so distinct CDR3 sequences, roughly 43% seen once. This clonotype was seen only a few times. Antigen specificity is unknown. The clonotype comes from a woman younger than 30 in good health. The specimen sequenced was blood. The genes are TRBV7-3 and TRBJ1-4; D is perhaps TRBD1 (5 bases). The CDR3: CASSQGHGSEKLFF. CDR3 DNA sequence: TGTGCCAGCAGCCAAGGACACGGCAGTGAAAAACTGTTTTTT.